This T cell receptor beta chain was observed in a study of identical twins. Study-level points and caveats: Fewer insertions marked abundant cord blood beta clonotypes; young adult naive trended weakly, memory not at all.

MiXCR, applied by TCRdb to the 5' RACE reads, yields one record per CDR3 protein. Among 1.5 million to 2 million distinct CDR3 sequences listed, about 31% were seen once. No donor was unhealthy or non-Caucasian. This clonotype was detected ten times or more. The antigen remains unidentified. Germline assignment: CDR1 SGHDT and CDR2 YYEEEE. Trimming removed 1 base at V and 1 base at J, with 18 bases between. This CDR3 is 18 amino acids long. The chain recombines TRBV5-6 with TRBJ2-4, with D possibly matching TRBD1 (5 bases). The sample taken for sequencing was cord blood. The TCR sequence derives from a newborn girl in good health. The CDR3 protein is CASSLYWGILVAKNIQYF. The CDR3 nucleotides read TGTGCCAGCAGCTTGTACTGGGGCATTCTGGTGGCCAAAAACATTCAGTACTTC.